The entry below gives a single T cell receptor (beta chain) sequence along with its context. Antigen: not known. The V gene's germline CDR1 is MNHEY and CDR2 SVGAGI. This CDR3 is 15 amino acids long. V lost 5 bases, J lost 5 bases, and 17 bases lay in between. Repertoires were generated with immunoSEQ multiplex PCR, while TCRdb's copy carries only in-frame clones and drops some. The sample yields approximately 69,000 clones, roughly 94% seen once. This entry is derived from a study of OX40 agonist ivuxolimab in advanced cancers. About the research overall: Three patients had partial responses: one hepatocellular carcinoma, two cutaneous melanoma.

Regarding the study as a whole: In general, CD8+ T cells held more expanded clones than CD4+ did, on average. At doses 0.1 to 3.0 mg/kg, CD4+ and CD8+ clones expanded.

Sequencing used CD4+ or CD8+ T cells sorted from blood, obtained in a trial of the OX40 agonist ivuxolimab. V and J are TRBV6-5 and TRBJ2-3; D is unclear. The TCR was taken from an adult with an advanced solid tumor such as melanoma, head and neck, liver or kidney cancer. CDR3 DNA sequence: TGTGCCAGCAGTCCGACACCGAGTTGGGGAGATACGCAGTATTTT. Translated: CASSPTPSWGDTQYF.